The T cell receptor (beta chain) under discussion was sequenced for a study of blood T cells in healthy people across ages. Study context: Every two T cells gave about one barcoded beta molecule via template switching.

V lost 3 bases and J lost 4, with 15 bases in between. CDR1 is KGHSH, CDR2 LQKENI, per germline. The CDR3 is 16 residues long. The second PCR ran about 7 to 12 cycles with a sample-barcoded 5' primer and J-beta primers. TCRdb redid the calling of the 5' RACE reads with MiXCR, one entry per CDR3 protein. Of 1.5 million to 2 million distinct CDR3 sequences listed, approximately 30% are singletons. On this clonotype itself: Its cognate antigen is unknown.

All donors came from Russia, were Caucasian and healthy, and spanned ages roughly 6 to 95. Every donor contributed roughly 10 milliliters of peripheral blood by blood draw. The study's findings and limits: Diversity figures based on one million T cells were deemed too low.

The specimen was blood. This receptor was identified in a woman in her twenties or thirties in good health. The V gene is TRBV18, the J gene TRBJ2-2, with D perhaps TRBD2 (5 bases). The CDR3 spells CASSPAGGRGTGELFF. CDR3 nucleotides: TGTGCCAGCTCACCGGCCGGAGGCCGGGGCACCGGGGAGCTGTTTTTT.